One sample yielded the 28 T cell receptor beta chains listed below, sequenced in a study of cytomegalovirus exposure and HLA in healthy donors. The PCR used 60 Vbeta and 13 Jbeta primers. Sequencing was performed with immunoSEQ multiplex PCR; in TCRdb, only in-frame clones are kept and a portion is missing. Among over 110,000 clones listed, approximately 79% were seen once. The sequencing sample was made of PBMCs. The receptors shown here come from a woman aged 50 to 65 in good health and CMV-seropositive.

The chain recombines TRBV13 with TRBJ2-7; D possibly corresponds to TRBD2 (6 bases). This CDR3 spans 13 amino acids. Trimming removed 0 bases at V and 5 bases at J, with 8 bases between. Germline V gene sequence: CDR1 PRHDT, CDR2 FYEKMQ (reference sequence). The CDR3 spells CASSLGLAHEQYF. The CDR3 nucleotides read TGTGCCAGCAGCTTAGGACTAGCCCACGAGCAGTACTTC. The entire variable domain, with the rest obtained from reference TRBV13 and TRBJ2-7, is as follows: AAGVIQSPRHLIKEKRETATLKCYPIPRHDTVYWYQQGPGQDPQFLISFYEKMQSDKGSIPDRFSAQQFSDYHSELNMSSLELGDSALYFCASSLGLAHEQYFGPGTRLTVT.

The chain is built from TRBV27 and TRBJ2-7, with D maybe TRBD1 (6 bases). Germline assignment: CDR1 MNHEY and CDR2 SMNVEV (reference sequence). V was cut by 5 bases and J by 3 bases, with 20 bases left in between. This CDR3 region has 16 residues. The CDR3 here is CASSASRGEYFYEQYF. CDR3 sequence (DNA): TGTGCCAGCAGTGCCAGCAGGGGCGAGTATTTCTACGAGCAGTACTTC.

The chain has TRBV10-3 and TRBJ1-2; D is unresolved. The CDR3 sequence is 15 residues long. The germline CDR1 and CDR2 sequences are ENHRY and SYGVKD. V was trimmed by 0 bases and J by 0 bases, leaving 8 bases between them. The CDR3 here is CAISESPSANYGYTF. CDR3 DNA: TGTGCCATCAGTGAGTCGCCCAGTGCTAACTATGGCTACACCTTC.

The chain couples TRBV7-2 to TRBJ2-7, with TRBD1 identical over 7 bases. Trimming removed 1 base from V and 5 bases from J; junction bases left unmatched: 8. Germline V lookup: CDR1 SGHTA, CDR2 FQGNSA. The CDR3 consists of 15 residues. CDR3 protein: CASSLVTGVSHEQYF. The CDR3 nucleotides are TGTGCCAGCAGCTTAGTAACAGGGGTTAGCCACGAGCAGTACTTC.

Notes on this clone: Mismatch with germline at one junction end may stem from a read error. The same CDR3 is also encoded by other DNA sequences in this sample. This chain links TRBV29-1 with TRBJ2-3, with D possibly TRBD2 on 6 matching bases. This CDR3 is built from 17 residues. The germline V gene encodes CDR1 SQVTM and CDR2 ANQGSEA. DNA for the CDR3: TGCAGCGTTATGCGAAAAACGGCGGGAATTCAGCCAGATACACAGTATTTT. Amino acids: CSVMRKTAGIQPDTQYF.

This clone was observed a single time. CDR3 in amino acids: CASSFQRGGNTGELFF. CDR3 nucleotide sequence: TGTGCCAGCAGCTTCCAACGGGGGGGAAACACCGGGGAGCTGTTTTTT. The chain combines TRBV7-6 with TRBJ2-2; 8 positions agree with TRBD2. J lost 2 bases, V lost 3 bases, and 5 bases had no gene match. CDR1 and CDR2 (germline): SGHVS, FNYEAQ. CDR3 length: 16 amino acids. Complete variable domain (other parts from reference TRBV7-6 and TRBJ2-2): GAGVSQSPRYKVTKRGQDVALRCDPISGHVSLYWYRQALGQGPEFLTYFNYEAQQDKSGLPNDRFSAERPEGSISTLTIQRTEQRDSAMYRCASSFQRGGNTGELFFGEGSRLTVL.

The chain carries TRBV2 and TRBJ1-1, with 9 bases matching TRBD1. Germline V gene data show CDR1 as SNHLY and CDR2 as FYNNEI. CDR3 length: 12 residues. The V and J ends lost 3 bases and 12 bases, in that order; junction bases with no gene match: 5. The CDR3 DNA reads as TGTGCCAGCAGTGATGGGACAGGGCAGCCTTTCTTT. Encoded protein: CASSDGTGQPFF. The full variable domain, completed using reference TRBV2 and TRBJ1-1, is EPEVTQTPSHQVTQMGQEVILRCVPISNHLYFYWYRQILGQKVEFLVSFYNNEISEKSEIFDDQFSVERPDGSNFTLKIRSTKLEDSAMYFCASSDGTGQPFFGQGTRLTVV.

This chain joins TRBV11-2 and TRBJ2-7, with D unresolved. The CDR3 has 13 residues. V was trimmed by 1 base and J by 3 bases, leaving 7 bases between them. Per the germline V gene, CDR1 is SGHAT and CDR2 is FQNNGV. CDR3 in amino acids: CASSLAAGYEQYF. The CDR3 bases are TGTGCCAGCAGCTTAGCAGCAGGCTACGAGCAGTACTTC.

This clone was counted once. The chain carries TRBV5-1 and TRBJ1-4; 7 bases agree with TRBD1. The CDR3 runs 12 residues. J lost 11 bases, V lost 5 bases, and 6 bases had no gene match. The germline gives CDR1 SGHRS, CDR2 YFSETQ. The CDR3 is CASSYTGVKLFF. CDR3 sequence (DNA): TGCGCCAGCAGTTATACAGGGGTGAAACTGTTTTTT.

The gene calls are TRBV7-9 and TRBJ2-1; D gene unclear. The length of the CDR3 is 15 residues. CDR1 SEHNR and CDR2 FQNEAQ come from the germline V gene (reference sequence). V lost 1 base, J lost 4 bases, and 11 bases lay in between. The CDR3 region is CASSLVETPYNEQFF. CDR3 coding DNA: TGTGCCAGCAGCTTAGTGGAGACGCCTTACAATGAGCAGTTCTTC.

DNA of the CDR3: TGTGCCAGCAGCACAGGACAGAATGGCTACACCTTC. Protein sequence: CASSTGQNGYTF. The J gene is TRBJ1-2, the V gene TRBV7-2, with a possible D match to TRBD1 (6 bases). This CDR3 contains 12 residues. The germline CDR1 and CDR2 sequences are SGHTA and FQGNSA. V was pared by 5 bases and J by 6 bases, with 10 bases between.

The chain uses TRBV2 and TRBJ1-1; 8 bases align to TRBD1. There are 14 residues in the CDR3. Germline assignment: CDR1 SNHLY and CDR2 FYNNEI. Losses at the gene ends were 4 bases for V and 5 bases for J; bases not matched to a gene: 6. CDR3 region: CASSVGQGLTEAFF. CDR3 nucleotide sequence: TGTGCCAGCAGTGTTGGACAGGGATTAACTGAAGCTTTCTTT.

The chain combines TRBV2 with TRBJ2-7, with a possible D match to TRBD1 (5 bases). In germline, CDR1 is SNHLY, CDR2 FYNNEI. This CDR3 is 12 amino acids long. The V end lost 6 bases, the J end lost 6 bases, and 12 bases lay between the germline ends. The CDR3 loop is CASRLDMSEQYF. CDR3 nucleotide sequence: TGTGCCAGCAGATTGGACATGAGCGAGCAGTACTTC.

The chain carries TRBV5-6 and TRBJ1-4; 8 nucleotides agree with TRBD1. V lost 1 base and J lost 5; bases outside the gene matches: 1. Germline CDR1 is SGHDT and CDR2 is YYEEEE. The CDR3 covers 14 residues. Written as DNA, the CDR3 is TGTGCCAGCAGCTTGCGACAGGGGAATGAAAAACTGTTTTTT. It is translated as CASSLRQGNEKLFF.

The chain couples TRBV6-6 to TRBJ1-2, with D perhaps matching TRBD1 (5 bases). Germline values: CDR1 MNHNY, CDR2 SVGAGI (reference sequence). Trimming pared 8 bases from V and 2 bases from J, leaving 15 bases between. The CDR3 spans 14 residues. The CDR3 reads CASQLETVNYGYTF. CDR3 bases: TGTGCCAGCCAATTAGAGACAGTGAACTATGGCTACACCTTC.

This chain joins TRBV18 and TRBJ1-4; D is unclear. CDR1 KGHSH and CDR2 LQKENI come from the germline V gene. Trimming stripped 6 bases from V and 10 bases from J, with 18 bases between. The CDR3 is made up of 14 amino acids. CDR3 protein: CASSPGSLRGKLFF. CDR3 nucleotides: TGTGCCAGCTCCCCTGGGAGCCTGCGCGGAAAACTGTTTTTT.

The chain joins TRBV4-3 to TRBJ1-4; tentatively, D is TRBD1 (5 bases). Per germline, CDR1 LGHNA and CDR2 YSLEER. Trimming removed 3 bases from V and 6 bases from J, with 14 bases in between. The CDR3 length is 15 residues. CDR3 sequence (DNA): TGCGCCAGCAGCCAGGAGACGACAGTTCATGAAAAACTGTTTTTT. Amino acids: CASSQETTVHEKLFF.

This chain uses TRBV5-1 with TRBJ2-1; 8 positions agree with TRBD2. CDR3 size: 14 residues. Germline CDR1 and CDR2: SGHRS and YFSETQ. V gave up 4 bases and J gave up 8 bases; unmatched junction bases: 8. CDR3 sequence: CASSALPGGHEQFF. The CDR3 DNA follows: TGCGCCAGCAGCGCCCTCCCGGGGGGGCATGAGCAGTTCTTC.

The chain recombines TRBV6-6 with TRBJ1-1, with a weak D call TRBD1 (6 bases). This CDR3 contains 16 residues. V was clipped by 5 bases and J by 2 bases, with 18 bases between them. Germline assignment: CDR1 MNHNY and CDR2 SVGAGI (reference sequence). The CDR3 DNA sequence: TGTGCCAGCAGTAACCCCTCGGGACACAGAAACACTGAAGCTTTCTTT. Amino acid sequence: CASSNPSGHRNTEAFF.

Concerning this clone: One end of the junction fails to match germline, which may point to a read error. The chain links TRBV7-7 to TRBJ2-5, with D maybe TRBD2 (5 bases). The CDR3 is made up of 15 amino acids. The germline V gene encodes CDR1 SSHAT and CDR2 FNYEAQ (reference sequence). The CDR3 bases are TGTGCTAGCAGCTTAGCGAGTACGGGAAAGGAGACCCAGTACTTC. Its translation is CASSLASTGKETQYF.

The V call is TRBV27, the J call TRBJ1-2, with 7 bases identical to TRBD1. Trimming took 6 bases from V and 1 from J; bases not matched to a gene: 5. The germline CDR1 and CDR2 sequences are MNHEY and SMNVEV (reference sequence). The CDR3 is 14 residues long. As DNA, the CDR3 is TGTGCCAGCAGCAGGGGACAGATTAACTATGGCTACACCTTC. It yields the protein CASSRGQINYGYTF.

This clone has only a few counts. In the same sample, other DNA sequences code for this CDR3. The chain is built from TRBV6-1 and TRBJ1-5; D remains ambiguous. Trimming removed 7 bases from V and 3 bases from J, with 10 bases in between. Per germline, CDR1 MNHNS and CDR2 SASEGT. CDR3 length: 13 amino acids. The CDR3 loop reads CASNEQSNQPQHF. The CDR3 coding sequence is TGTGCCAGCAACGAACAGTCCAATCAGCCCCAGCATTTT.

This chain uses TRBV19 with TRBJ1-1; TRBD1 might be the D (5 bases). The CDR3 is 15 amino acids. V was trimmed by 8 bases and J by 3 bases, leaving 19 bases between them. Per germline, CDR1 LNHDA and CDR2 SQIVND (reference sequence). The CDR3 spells CASSKGRGGDTEAFF. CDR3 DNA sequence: TGTGCCAGTTCAAAAGGGCGGGGAGGGGACACTGAAGCTTTCTTT.

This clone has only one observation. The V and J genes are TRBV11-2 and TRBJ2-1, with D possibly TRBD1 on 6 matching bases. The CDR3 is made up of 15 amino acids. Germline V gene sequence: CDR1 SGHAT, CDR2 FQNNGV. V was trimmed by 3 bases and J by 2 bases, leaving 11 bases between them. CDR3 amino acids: CASSLWDITYNEQFF. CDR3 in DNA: TGTGCCAGCAGCTTGTGGGACATCACCTACAATGAGCAGTTCTTC.

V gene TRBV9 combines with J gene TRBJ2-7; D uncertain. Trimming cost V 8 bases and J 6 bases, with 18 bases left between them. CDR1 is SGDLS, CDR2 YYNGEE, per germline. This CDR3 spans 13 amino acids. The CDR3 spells CARERTVMSEQYF. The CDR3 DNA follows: TGTGCCAGGGAGAGAACGGTAATGAGCGAGCAGTACTTC.

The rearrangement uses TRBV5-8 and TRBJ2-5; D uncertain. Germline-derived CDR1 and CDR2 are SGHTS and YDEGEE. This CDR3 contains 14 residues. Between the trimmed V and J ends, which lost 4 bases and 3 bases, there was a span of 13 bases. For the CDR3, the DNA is TGTGCCAGCAGCCCGGGTTCTATCGAAGAGACCCAGTACTTC. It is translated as CASSPGSIEETQYF.

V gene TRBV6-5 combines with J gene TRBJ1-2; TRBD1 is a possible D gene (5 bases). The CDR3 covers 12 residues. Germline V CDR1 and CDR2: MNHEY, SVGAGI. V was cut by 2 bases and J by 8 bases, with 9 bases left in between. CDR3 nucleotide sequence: TGTGCCAGCAGTTACGGGGCGGCAGGCTACACCTTC. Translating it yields CASSYGAAGYTF.

CDR3 DNA: TGCGCCAGCAGCCATGGAATCTCCGGGACAGGGACCTATCAGCCCCAGCATTTT. It encodes CASSHGISGTGTYQPQHF. The genes are TRBV4-3 and TRBJ1-5; the match to TRBD1 covers 9 bases. This CDR3 has 18 amino acids. CDR1 and CDR2 from the germline V gene are LGHNA and YSLEER. V shed 3 bases, J shed 5 bases, and the junction held 14 bases outside the gene matches.